These 32 T cell receptor beta chains share one sample of origin, sequenced in a study of T cells in women clearing cervical HPV infection. TCRdb's copy holds only in-frame clones and misses some; the assay was immunoSEQ multiplex PCR. The sample table includes about 39,000 clones. The sample comprised blood buffy coat. These receptor sequences come from a woman between 18 and 69 years old with a cervical HPV16 infection that either progressed to CIN3+ or cleared (not recorded which).

Notes on this clone: The read stops 3 residues short of the end of the CDR3; the missing end is completed from the germline J gene. J is TRBJ2-5 and V is TRBV2; 10 positions agree with TRBD2. Germline CDR1 is SNHLY and CDR2 is FYNNEI. The length of the CDR3 is 19 residues. V lost 8 bases and J lost 2; bases outside the gene matches: 20. The sequenced part of the CDR3 DNA is TGTGCCAGCTGGGGCACAAGGGGATTAGCGGGAGGCGGACAAGAGACC. Translation gives CASWGTRGLAGGGQET. In full, the CDR3 is CASWGTRGLAGGGQETQYF.

As for this clone: Coverage ceases 3 residues before the CDR3 finishes, and the germline J gene fills in the end. V is TRBV7-8 and J is TRBJ2-2; 7 nucleotides agree with TRBD1. CDR1 and CDR2 from the germline V gene are SGHVS and FQNEAQ. The CDR3 consists of 13 residues. Incomplete CDR3 DNA: TGTGCCAGCAGCCTACAGGGGAACACGCCG. Its translation is CASSLQGNTP. The whole CDR3 protein reads CASSLQGNTPLFF.

Points on this clone: The missing CDR3 end, 3 residues past where the read stops, is filled in from the germline J gene. The chain links TRBV29-1 to TRBJ2-5; the match to TRBD2 covers 8 bases. Germline CDR1 and CDR2: SQVTM and ANQGSEA. The CDR3 spans 14 residues. The CDR3 DNA, read in part, is TGCAGCTCCAGGACTAGCCGGTCCACAGATACC. This sequence encodes CSSRTSRSTDT. From start to end, the CDR3 is CSSRTSRSTDTQYF.

For this clone: Germline is not matched at one junction end, which may reflect a read error. CDR3 sequence: CASSPIGQGANYGQYF. The covered CDR3 bases are TGTGCTAGCAGCCCTATAGGGCAGGGAGCTAACTATGGT. This sequence joins TRBV7-7 and TRBJ2-4; D may match TRBD1 or TRBD2 (5 bases each). The read halts 3 residues ahead of the CDR3 end, with the missing end drawn from the germline J gene. CDR3 length equals 16 residues. Per the germline V gene, CDR1 is SSHAT and CDR2 is FNYEAQ (reference sequence).

Worth noting for this clone: The read ends 3 residues before the CDR3 terminus; that terminus is restored from the germline J gene. The chain is built from TRBV19 and TRBJ2-7; 10 bases are shared with TRBD2. Unmatched junction bases numbered 11, after V lost 7 bases and J lost 5 bases. The CDR3 extends over 15 amino acids. Germline V gene sequence: CDR1 LNHDA, CDR2 SQIVND (reference sequence). The part of the CDR3 DNA that was read is TGTGCCAGTATGTCGAGCGGGAGGGGTGCCCACGAG. Amino acids: CASMSSGRGAHE. The CDR3 in its entirety is CASMSSGRGAHEQYF. Full variable domain (outside the CDR3, taken from reference TRBV19 and TRBJ2-7): DGGITQSPKYLFRKEGQNVTLSCEQNLNHDAMYWYRQDPGQGLRLIYYSQIVNDFQKGDIAEGYSVSREKKESFPLTVTSAQKNPTAFYLCASMSSGRGAHEQYFGPGTRLTVT.

Concerning this clone itself: The observed sequence ends 3 residues before the CDR3 terminus, with the missing tail filled in from the germline J gene. The chain is built from TRBV19 and TRBJ2-1, with a possible D match to TRBD2 (5 bases). The CDR3 loop spans 16 amino acids. Trimming took 5 bases from V and 2 from J, leaving 16 bases between them. CDR1 is LNHDA and CDR2 is SQIVND in the germline V gene (reference sequence). The sequenced CDR3 bases are TGTGCCAGTAGTCTCCCTCCGCGGGCGACCTACAATGAG. Protein: CASSLPPRATYNE. The full CDR3 protein reads CASSLPPRATYNEQFF. Complete variable domain (other parts from reference TRBV19 and TRBJ2-1): DGGITQSPKYLFRKEGQNVTLSCEQNLNHDAMYWYRQDPGQGLRLIYYSQIVNDFQKGDIAEGYSVSREKKESFPLTVTSAQKNPTAFYLCASSLPPRATYNEQFFGPGTRLTVL.

Regarding this clone: The CDR3 end lies 3 residues beyond the end of the read and is filled in from the germline J gene. The V call is TRBV7-3, the J call TRBJ2-7, with TRBD2 matching over 14 bases. CDR3 length equals 15 residues. In germline, CDR1 is SGHTA, CDR2 FQGTGA. V shed 0 bases, J shed 6 bases, and the junction held 1 base outside the gene matches. The CDR3 here is CASSLTGLAGGEQYF. The DNA read from the CDR3 is TGTGCCAGCAGCTTAACTGGACTAGCGGGAGGCGAG.

Worth noting for this clone: The sequence runs out 3 residues before the end of the CDR3; the remainder is reconstructed from the germline J gene. The V call is TRBV9, the J call TRBJ1-1; D unresolved. Trimming took 0 bases from V and 5 from J, leaving 11 bases between them. CDR1 and CDR2 (germline): SGDLS, YYNGEE. This CDR3 comprises 14 residues. The CDR3 is CASSVDIGQTEAFF. The sequenced CDR3 bases are TGTGCCAGCAGCGTAGACATAGGGCAGACTGAA.

A note on this clone: The CDR3 end lies 3 residues beyond the end of the read and is filled in from the germline J gene. The chain combines TRBV5-4 with TRBJ2-3; a possible D gene is TRBD2 (6 bases). CDR1 is SGHNT, CDR2 YYREEE, per germline (reference sequence). The CDR3 is made up of 16 amino acids. Trimming shortened V by 4 bases and J by 6 bases, and 21 bases separated the two germline ends. The covered CDR3 bases are TGTGCCAGCAGCGGGGGGTTAGGACCCTTCAGGGATACG. It encodes CASSGGLGPFRDT. The complete CDR3 protein is CASSGGLGPFRDTQYF.

For this clone: The read halts 3 residues ahead of the CDR3 end, with the missing end drawn from the germline J gene. The chain links TRBV20-1 to TRBJ1-2; D might be TRBD1 (5 bases). The CDR3 consists of 12 residues. Germline loops: CDR1 DFQATT, CDR2 SNEGSKA (reference sequence). The sequenced CDR3 bases are TGCAGTGCTAGGCCCCCAGGGCGCGGC. Amino acid sequence: CSARPPGRG. The whole CDR3 sequence reads CSARPPGRGYTF.

In regard to this clone: Coverage ceases 3 residues before the CDR3 finishes, and the germline J gene fills in the end. The chain joins TRBV18 to TRBJ2-3; 13 bases align to TRBD2. The trim removed 3 bases at V and 2 bases at J, leaving 5 bases unmatched. CDR1 and CDR2 from the germline V gene are KGHSH and LQKENI. The CDR3 covers 17 residues. CDR3 DNA, as far as it was read: TGTGCCAGCTCACCCACGGGACTAGCGGGGTACACAGATACG. Translation gives CASSPTGLAGYTDT. The CDR3 reads in full as CASSPTGLAGYTDTQYF.

For this clone: The read ends 3 residues early relative to the CDR3; the germline J gene fills the gap. The chain links TRBV19 to TRBJ1-5; 7 nucleotides align to TRBD1. The V gene end was trimmed by 5 bases and the J gene end by 7 bases; junction bases not matched to a gene: 5. This CDR3 spans 13 amino acids. The germline gives CDR1 LNHDA, CDR2 SQIVND (reference sequence). CDR3 sequence: CASSRSGGQPQHF. The sequenced part of the CDR3 DNA is TGTGCCAGTAGTCGGTCAGGGGGACAGCCC.

With respect to this clone: Read data end 3 residues before the CDR3 end; the end is taken from the germline J gene. The chain couples TRBV10-3 to TRBJ2-1; no clear D gene. The CDR3 length is 11 residues. Trimming cost V 5 bases and J 7 bases, with 6 bases left between them. Germline CDR1 ENHRY, CDR2 SYGVKD. This chain's CDR3 is CAISFLNEQFF. The part of the CDR3 DNA that was read is TGTGCCATCAGTTTTTTAAATGAG.

Of note for this clone: The missing CDR3 end, 3 residues past where the read stops, is filled in from the germline J gene. The rearrangement links TRBV2 to TRBJ2-7; the match to TRBD1 covers 9 bases. With 6 bases clipped from V and 6 bases from J, the junction kept 9 bases outside the gene matches. Germline lookup yields CDR1 SNHLY and CDR2 FYNNEI. The CDR3 extends over 14 amino acids. CDR3 bases read: TGTGCCAGCAGCGACAGGGACAGGGTCAGCGAG. Translating it yields CASSDRDRVSE. The complete CDR3 sequence is CASSDRDRVSEQYF.

Regarding this clone: Read sequence stops 3 residues before the CDR3 end, and the germline J gene provides the missing end. This chain joins TRBV2 and TRBJ2-3; unclear D gene. V lost 8 bases and J 2 bases, leaving 14 bases between the germline ends. The germline CDR1 and CDR2 sequences are SNHLY and FYNNEI. The CDR3 totals 14 residues. CDR3 region: CASSVLGPTDTQYF. The CDR3 bases that were read are TGTGCCAGCTCGGTCTTGGGCCCCACAGATACG.

Notes on this clone: The CDR3 extends 3 residues past the end of the read, so its final part is completed from the germline J gene. The V call is TRBV7-3, the J call TRBJ1-2; no firm D call. The CDR3 covers 16 residues. The germline V gene has CDR1 SGHTA and CDR2 FQGTGA. This CDR3 reads CASSLGLAGSYNDYTF. The part of the CDR3 DNA that was read is TGTGCCAGCAGCCTTGGACTAGCGGGATCCTACAATGAC.

On this clone itself: The missing CDR3 end, 3 residues past where the read stops, is filled in from the germline J gene. The chain is built from TRBV5-6 and TRBJ1-1, with a tentative D call TRBD1 (5 bases). The germline V and J ends were trimmed by 0 bases and 1 base, with 7 bases remaining between them. Germline CDR1 reads SGHDT; CDR2 reads YYEEEE. The length of the CDR3 is 14 residues. CDR3 residues: CASSLGQRNTEAFF. CDR3 DNA (partial): TGTGCCAGCAGCTTGGGACAGAGGAACACTGAA.

Comments on this clone: The missing CDR3 end, 3 residues past where the read stops, is filled in from the germline J gene. J is TRBJ2-1 and V is TRBV24-1, with 11 bases that match TRBD2. The CDR3 has 15 residues. Germline CDR1 KGHDR, CDR2 SFDVKD. V trimming: 7 bases; J trimming: 7 bases; junction bases outside the gene matches: 8. The sequenced CDR3 bases are TGTGCCACCAGGGATAGCGGGAGGGCCGGGAATGAG. As protein: CATRDSGRAGNE. The whole CDR3 is CATRDSGRAGNEQFF.

Remarks on this clone: The observed sequence ends 3 residues before the CDR3 terminus, with the missing tail filled in from the germline J gene. V is TRBV18 and J is TRBJ2-3; 13 bases are a match to TRBD2. CDR3 length: 16 residues. V gave up 4 bases and J gave up 1 base; unmatched junction bases: 2. Germline CDR1 reads KGHSH; CDR2 reads LQKENI. CDR3 in amino acids: CASSLGTSGGTDTQYF. CDR3 DNA, as far as it was read: TGTGCCAGCTCACTAGGGACTAGCGGGGGCACAGATACG.

Concerning this clone: The read is 3 residues too short to cover the CDR3 end, so that end is filled in from the germline J gene. This rearrangement joins TRBV5-1 to TRBJ1-1; a weak D match, TRBD1 (5 bases). The V gene's germline CDR1 is SGHRS and CDR2 YFSETQ. The V gene lost 0 bases and the J gene lost 0 bases, with 9 bases spanning the gap. This CDR3 contains 15 residues. The CDR3 DNA, read in part, is TGCGCCAGCAGCTTGGCCGGGGGTATGAACACTGAA. Encoded protein: CASSLAGGMNTE. The full CDR3 sequence reads CASSLAGGMNTEAFF.

With regard to this clone: The read halts 3 residues ahead of the CDR3 end, with the missing end drawn from the germline J gene. Different DNA sequences within this sample yield the same CDR3. The genes are TRBV11-2 and TRBJ1-2, with D possibly TRBD1 on 5 matching bases. This CDR3 is 15 amino acids long. Germline V gene sequence: CDR1 SGHAT, CDR2 FQNNGV. Trimming pared 5 bases from V and 5 bases from J, leaving 18 bases between. The DNA read from the CDR3 is TGTGCCAGCAGCCCACACAGCGGGGGGGGATATGGC. This encodes CASSPHSGGGYG. The full CDR3 is CASSPHSGGGYGYTF.

Regarding this clone: The observed sequence ends 3 residues before the CDR3 terminus, with the missing tail filled in from the germline J gene. The chain has TRBV29-1 and TRBJ2-3, with D tentatively TRBD2 (5 bases). V shed 6 bases and J shed 3 bases, with 16 bases lying between them. Germline V CDR1 and CDR2: SQVTM, ANQGSEA. The CDR3 is 14 amino acids. The DNA read from the CDR3 is TGCAGCGTCTTGATGGGCGGGCGGACAGATACG. Amino acids: CSVLMGGRTDT. The full CDR3 protein is CSVLMGGRTDTQYF.

For this clone: The read ends 3 residues early relative to the CDR3; the germline J gene fills the gap. This rearrangement joins TRBV4-2 to TRBJ2-7, with 7 bases aligning to TRBD2. The CDR3 runs 18 residues. With 4 bases clipped from V and 0 bases from J, the junction kept 15 bases outside the gene matches. Germline-derived CDR1 and CDR2 are LGHNA and YNFKEQ. The sequenced part of the CDR3 DNA is TGTGCCAGCAGCCTAGAACCCGTTAGCGGGTTCGGCTCCTACGAG. Encoded protein: CASSLEPVSGFGSYE. The entire CDR3 reads CASSLEPVSGFGSYEQYF.

Comments on this clone: The read terminates 3 residues ahead of where the CDR3 ends, so the germline J gene completes it. This chain connects TRBV29-1 to TRBJ2-4; 8 bases align to TRBD1. CDR3 length: 15 residues. The germline V gene encodes CDR1 SQVTM and CDR2 ANQGSEA. Losses at the gene ends were 6 bases for V and 5 bases for J; bases not matched to a gene: 12. CDR3 DNA (partial): TGCAGCGTGGGGGCCGGCACAGGGGGGCAAAACATT. It is translated as CSVGAGTGGQNI. The whole CDR3 reads CSVGAGTGGQNIQYF.

About this clone: The CDR3 goes on 3 residues after the read ends, and that part is filled in from the germline J gene. The chain recombines TRBV28 with TRBJ1-2; 7 bases fit TRBD1. Germline lookup yields CDR1 MDHEN and CDR2 SYDVKM. This CDR3 is 14 amino acids long. The sequenced CDR3 bases are TGTGCCAGCAAGGCCGGGACAGACAATCGTAGC. This translates into CASKAGTDNRS. The full CDR3 sequence reads CASKAGTDNRSYTF.

Regarding this clone: The read terminates 3 residues ahead of where the CDR3 ends, so the germline J gene completes it. V gene TRBV7-2 combines with J gene TRBJ1-2; a weak D match, TRBD1 (5 bases). Per the germline V gene, CDR1 is SGHTA and CDR2 is FQGNSA. The length of the CDR3 is 15 residues. The part of the CDR3 DNA that was read is TGTGCCAGCAGCTTCGGGACTCTTGCCTACAATGAC. Amino acid sequence: CASSFGTLAYND. The whole CDR3 is CASSFGTLAYNDYTF.

Comment on this clone: The read ends 3 residues shy of where the CDR3 ends; the end is completed using the germline J gene. The V gene is TRBV4-1, the J gene TRBJ1-2; tentatively, D is TRBD1 (6 bases). The V end lost 0 bases, the J end lost 4 bases, and 15 bases lay between the germline ends. There are 16 residues in the CDR3. From germline, CDR1 is MGHRA and CDR2 YSYEKL. Partial CDR3 DNA: TGCGCCAGCAGCCAAGAGGGTTTGGGGGCTTCCTATGGC. It encodes CASSQEGLGASYG. The entire CDR3 protein reads CASSQEGLGASYGYTF.

As to this clone: The CDR3 end falls 3 residues outside the read, so it is completed with the germline J gene. The chain joins TRBV18 to TRBJ2-3, with 7 bases lining up with TRBD2. Germline loops: CDR1 KGHSH, CDR2 LQKENI. The CDR3 has 14 residues. This chain's CDR3 is CASSPSGIKETQYF. The covered CDR3 bases are TGTGCCAGCTCACCCAGCGGGATTAAAGAGACG.

Turning to this clone: The read terminates 3 residues before the CDR3 end, so the remaining end is supplied by the germline J gene. The chain combines TRBV5-4 with TRBJ2-3; 8 nucleotides agree with TRBD2. The germline V gene has CDR1 SGHNT and CDR2 YYREEE (reference sequence). Trimming cost V 2 bases and J 0 bases; bases outside gene matches: 2. The CDR3 is made up of 15 amino acids. CDR3 DNA, as far as it was read: TGTGCCAGCAGCTTCACTAGCGGTAGCACAGATACG. Translated, it gives CASSFTSGSTDT. The complete CDR3 sequence is CASSFTSGSTDTQYF.

Of note for this clone: The CDR3 goes on 3 residues after the read ends, and that part is filled in from the germline J gene. The genes are TRBV30 and TRBJ2-3; D may be TRBD1 (6 bases). There are 13 residues in the CDR3. From germline, CDR1 is GTSNPN and CDR2 SVGIG (reference sequence). CDR3 DNA, as far as it was read: TGTGCCTGGAGTCGCAGGGGAAATCAGCCG. Amino acid sequence: CAWSRRGNQP. In full, the CDR3 reads CAWSRRGNQPQYF.

A word on this clone: The read ends 3 residues before the CDR3 terminus; that terminus is restored from the germline J gene. The chain combines TRBV7-6 with TRBJ2-3; 7 positions agree with TRBD2. The CDR3 has 14 amino acids. The ends lost 4 bases at V and 2 bases at J; junction bases unmatched: 3. Germline V lookup: CDR1 SGHVS, CDR2 FNYEAQ. CDR3 loop: CASSSSGYTDTQYF. The sequenced CDR3 bases are TGTGCCAGCAGCTCTAGCGGTTACACAGATACG.

Comments on this clone: The read gets to within 3 residues of the CDR3 end, and the germline J gene fills in the rest. The genes are TRBV7-8 and TRBJ1-3; 10 bases match TRBD1. The CDR3 loop spans 17 amino acids. Per the germline V gene, CDR1 is SGHVS and CDR2 is FQNEAQ. J lost 3 bases, V lost 1 base, and 6 bases had no gene match. CDR3 amino acids: CASSLGDRGVIGNTIYF. The covered CDR3 bases are TGTGCCAGCAGCTTAGGGGACAGGGGAGTAATTGGAAACACC. The full variable domain, with the rest looked up from reference TRBV7-8 and TRBJ1-3, is GAGVSQSPRYKVAKRGQDVALRCDPISGHVSLFWYQQALGQGPEFLTYFQNEAQLDKSGLPSDRFFAERPEGSVSTLKIQRTQQEDSAVYLCASSLGDRGVIGNTIYFGEGSWLTVV.